Listed below are T cell receptor beta chains from one sample, sequenced in a study of T-cell memory formation after mild COVID-19. From the 5' RACE reads, TCRdb called clonotypes with MiXCR, one entry per CDR3 protein. Of roughly 340,000 distinct CDR3 sequences listed, approximately 15% are singletons. The sample was PBMCs or a T cell subset sorted from them (not recorded which). These receptors were collected from a man aged 18 to 35 who had mild COVID-19 (a few samples of this study predate the infection). Cell type and time point are not known. Each CDR3 is given with its conserved first and last residue. The order of the fields is V gene, J gene, D gene, clone size, CDR3 DNA, CDR3 protein. D genes are given only for firm matches. A row's size may be missing; if present it is once, few, many or a size class.

>TRBV5-1|TRBJ1-5|NA|NA
TGCGCCAGCAGCTTTGACAGCGGCAATCAGCCCCAGCATTTT
CASSFDSGNQPQHF
>TRBV20-1|TRBJ1-5|TRBD1|NA
TGCAGTGCTAGAGATCTAGGGGACAGGGGCCAGCCCCAGCATTTT
CSARDLGDRGQPQHF
>TRBV4-3|TRBJ2-3|NA|many
TGCGCCAGCAGCCAGGGGGCTAGCACAGATACGCAGTATTTT
CASSQGASTDTQYF
>TRBV4-3|TRBJ1-1|NA|few
TGCGCCAGCAGCCAAGGTCGGAGAAGGGCCATGGGCACTGAAGCTTTCTTT
CASSQGRRRAMGTEAFF
>TRBV7-8|TRBJ1-1|TRBD1|many
TGTGCCAGCAGCTTAGACAGGGGAACTGAAGCTTTCTTT
CASSLDRGTEAFF
>TRBV18|TRBJ1-6|TRBD1|NA
TGTGCCAGCTCAAGGACAGGGGGCGATTCACCCCTCCACTTT
CASSRTGGDSPLHF
>TRBV7-2|TRBJ1-2|NA|few
TGTGCCAGCAGCGCAGACAGCTACTATGGCTACACCTTC
CASSADSYYGYTF
>TRBV12-3/TRBV12-4|TRBJ2-5|NA|NA
TGTGCCAGCAGTTCCCGACAGACACAAGAGACCCAGTACTTC
CASSSRQTQETQYF
>TRBV4-3|TRBJ2-5|NA|few
TGCGCCAGCAGCCAGGCCCGGTGGGGGCGGGAGACCCAGTACTTC
CASSQARWGRETQYF
>TRBV29-1|TRBJ1-4|NA|NA
TGCAGCGCCGGGGGCTCTTCTGAAAAACTGTTTTTT
CSAGGSSEKLFF
>TRBV15|TRBJ1-4|NA|NA
TGTGCCACCAGCAGAGATGCGATCTCCGAAAAACTGTTTTTT
CATSRDAISEKLFF
>TRBV4-3|TRBJ2-1|NA|many
TGCGCCAGCAGCCAATCTGAAACCGGTAGCTCCTACAATGAGCAGTTCTTC
CASSQSETGSSYNEQFF
>TRBV6-2/TRBV6-3|TRBJ2-5|NA|few
TGTGCCAGCAGTTACGTAGCGAGCCAAGAGACCCAGTACTTC
CASSYVASQETQYF
>TRBV12-3/TRBV12-4|TRBJ2-7|TRBD1|NA
TGTGCCAGCAAACAGACAGGGACCTACGAGCAGTACTTC
CASKQTGTYEQYF
>TRBV28|TRBJ2-4|TRBD2|few
TGTGCCAGCAGTTTTAGAGCGGGGGGCGACTCCAAAAACATTCAGTACTTC
CASSFRAGGDSKNIQYF
>TRBV5-1|TRBJ1-1|NA|few
TGCGCCAGCAGCACCAGGGGTCAGGGCTACTCGAACACTGAAGCTTTCTTT
CASSTRGQGYSNTEAFF
>TRBV28|TRBJ1-6|NA|few
TGTGCCACCACGTCTGTAAGAGGTTCACCCCTCCACTTT
CATTSVRGSPLHF
>TRBV7-2|TRBJ1-1|NA|few
TGTGCCAGCAGCTTAGCGGGGCGGCGAGGAATGAACACTGAAGCTTTCTTT
CASSLAGRRGMNTEAFF
>TRBV4-3|TRBJ2-5|TRBD2|NA
TGCGCCAGCAGCCAATACGCGGCGGGGGGAGAGACCCAGTACTTC
CASSQYAAGGETQYF
>TRBV29-1|TRBJ2-5|NA|few
TGCAGCGTTGTAAAACAGGGCCAAGAGACCCAGTACTTC
CSVVKQGQETQYF
>TRBV15|TRBJ2-3|NA|NA
TGTGCCACCAGCCTAGACGGACAGAGCACAGATACGCAGTATTTT
CATSLDGQSTDTQYF
>TRBV4-3|TRBJ1-5|TRBD1|NA
TGCGCCAGCAGCCAAACACAGGGGAATCAGCCCCAGCATTTT
CASSQTQGNQPQHF
>TRBV7-9|TRBJ2-7|TRBD2|NA
TGTGCCAGCATAATGGGAGGGGAGAGGGAGCAGTACTTC
CASIMGGEREQYF
>TRBV20-1|TRBJ1-1|TRBD1|once
TGCAGTGCCCCTCGGACAGGGGTGGGTGCTGAAGCTTTCTTT
CSAPRTGVGAEAFF
>TRBV6-2/TRBV6-3|TRBJ2-5|NA|many
TGTGCCAGCTCTCCCGGTGAAGAGACCCAGTACTTC
CASSPGEETQYF
>TRBV6-6|TRBJ1-5|NA|NA
TGTGCCAGCAGTTACAAGGGGCGTCGGGGCAATCAGCCCCAGCATTTT
CASSYKGRRGNQPQHF
>TRBV3-1|TRBJ2-5|NA|few
TGTGCCACAGGGGAGGCGGTGAACCAAGAGACCCAGTACTTC
CATGEAVNQETQYF
>TRBV12-3/TRBV12-4|TRBJ2-7|TRBD1|many
TGTGCCAGCAGTTTCCCTGAGGGGACAGGGGGCTACGAGCAGTACTTC
CASSFPEGTGGYEQYF
>TRBV5-1|TRBJ1-1|NA|many
TGCGCCAGCAGCTTCCTTTCGGTCCCGAACACTGAAGCTTTCTTT
CASSFLSVPNTEAFF
>TRBV6-5|TRBJ2-1|NA|few
TGTGCCAGCAGTTACCGGCTGGGCCACAATGAGCAGTTCTTC
CASSYRLGHNEQFF
>TRBV4-3|TRBJ2-1|TRBD1|NA
TGTGCCAGCAGCCCCGGGACAGGGGCTTACAATGAGCAGTTCTTC
CASSPGTGAYNEQFF
>TRBV19|TRBJ2-5|TRBD1|few
TGTGCCAGTAGTGACAGGGGTTTTGGTTTGGGAGAGACCCAGTACTTC
CASSDRGFGLGETQYF
>TRBV20-1|TRBJ1-4|NA|few
TGCAGTGCTCCTCCGACAGGACCTAATGAAAAACTGTTTTTT
CSAPPTGPNEKLFF
>TRBV7-6|TRBJ2-2|NA|few
TGTGCCAGCAGCTTAATTCTAGGGGAGCTGTTTTTT
CASSLILGELFF
>TRBV28|TRBJ2-2|TRBD1|NA
TGTGCCAGCAGTTTGGGGGCGACAGGGACCGGGGAGCTGTTTTTT
CASSLGATGTGELFF
>TRBV7-2|TRBJ2-1|NA|NA
TGTGCCAGCAGCTCAGAGGGGGGGTCCTACAATGAGCAGTTCTTC
CASSSEGGSYNEQFF
>TRBV11-2|TRBJ2-5|NA|NA
TGTGCCAGCAGCTTAGGCAGCCGGGCGCAAGAGACCCAGTACTTC
CASSLGSRAQETQYF
>TRBV2|TRBJ2-1|NA|NA
TGTGCCAGCAGTGAAGGGCCCATTAATGAGCAGTCCTTC
CASSEGPINEQSF
>TRBV5-1|TRBJ2-5|TRBD2|NA
TGCGCCAGCATGGTCGGCCGGGCTAGCGGGGGAGGACAAGAGACCCAGTACTTC
CASMVGRASGGGQETQYF
>TRBV6-2/TRBV6-3|TRBJ1-1|NA|NA
TGTGCCAGCTGGCCGCCGGGGCCCTCTGAAGCTTTCTTT
CASWPPGPSEAFF
>TRBV20-1|TRBJ2-3|TRBD2|NA
TGCCTCGCGGGTAGCGGGGGGGCGGGAGATACGCAGTATTTT
CLAGSGGAGDTQYF
>TRBV6-4|TRBJ2-3|NA|many
TGTGCCAGCAGTCAAAGGGATACAGATACGCAGTATTTT
CASSQRDTDTQYF
>TRBV19|TRBJ2-1|NA|few
TGTGCCAGTAGTGGGTTACCCCTAGGCTACAATGAGCAGTTCTTC
CASSGLPLGYNEQFF
>TRBV20-1|TRBJ1-6|NA|NA
TGCAGTGCTAGAGCCGGGAGCTCCTATAATTCACCCCTCCACTTT
CSARAGSSYNSPLHF
>TRBV3-1|TRBJ2-3|NA|few
TGTGCCAGCAGACCGGGCAGGGACCTCACAGATACGCAGTATTTT
CASRPGRDLTDTQYF
>TRBV6-1|TRBJ1-1|TRBD1|NA
TGTGCCAGCAGCGGTGGGACAGGGGGATCGAACACTGAAGCTTTCTTT
CASSGGTGGSNTEAFF